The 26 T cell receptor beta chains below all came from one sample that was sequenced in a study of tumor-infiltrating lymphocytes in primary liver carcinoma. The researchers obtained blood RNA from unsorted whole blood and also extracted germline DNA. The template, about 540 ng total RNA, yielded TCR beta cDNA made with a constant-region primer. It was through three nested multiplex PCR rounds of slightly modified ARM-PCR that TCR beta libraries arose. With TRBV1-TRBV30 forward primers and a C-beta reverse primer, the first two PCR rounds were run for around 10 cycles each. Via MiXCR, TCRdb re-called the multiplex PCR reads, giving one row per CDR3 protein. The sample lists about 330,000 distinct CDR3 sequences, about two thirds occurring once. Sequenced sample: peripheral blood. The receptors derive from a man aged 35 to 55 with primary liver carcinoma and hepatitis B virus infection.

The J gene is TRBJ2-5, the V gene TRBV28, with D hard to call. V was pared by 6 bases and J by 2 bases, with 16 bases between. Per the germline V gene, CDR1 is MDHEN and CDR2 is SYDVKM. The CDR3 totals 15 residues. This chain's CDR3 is CASSINGKGQETQYF. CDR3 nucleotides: TGTGCCAGCAGCATAAACGGCAAGGGACAAGAGACCCAGTACTTC.

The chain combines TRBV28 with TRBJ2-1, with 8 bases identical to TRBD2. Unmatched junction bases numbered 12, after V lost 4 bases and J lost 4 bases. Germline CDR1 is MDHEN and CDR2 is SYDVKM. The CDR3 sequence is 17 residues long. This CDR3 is CASSSRLARQPYNEQFF. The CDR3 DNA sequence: TGTGCCAGCAGTTCCCGACTAGCGAGACAGCCTTACAATGAGCAGTTCTTC.

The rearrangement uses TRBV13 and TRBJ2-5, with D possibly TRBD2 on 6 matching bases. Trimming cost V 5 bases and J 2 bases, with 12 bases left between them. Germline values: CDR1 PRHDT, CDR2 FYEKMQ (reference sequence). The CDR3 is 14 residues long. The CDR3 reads CASSLQEGQETQYF. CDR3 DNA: TGTGCCAGCAGCCTCCAGGAGGGACAAGAGACCCAGTACTTC.

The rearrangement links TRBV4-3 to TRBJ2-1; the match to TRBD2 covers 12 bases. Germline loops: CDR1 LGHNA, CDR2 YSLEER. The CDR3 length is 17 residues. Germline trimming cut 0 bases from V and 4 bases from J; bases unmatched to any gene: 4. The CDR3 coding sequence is TGCGCCAGCAGCCAAGACCTAGCGGGAGGGCCGTACAATGAGCAGTTCTTC. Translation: CASSQDLAGGPYNEQFF.

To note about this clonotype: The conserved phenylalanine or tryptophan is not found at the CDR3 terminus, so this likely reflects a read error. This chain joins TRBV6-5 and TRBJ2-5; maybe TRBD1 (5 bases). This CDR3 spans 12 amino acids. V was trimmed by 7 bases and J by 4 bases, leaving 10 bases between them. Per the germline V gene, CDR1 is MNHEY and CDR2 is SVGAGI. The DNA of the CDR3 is TGTGCCAGCACAGGGCCCGGAGAGACCCAGTACCTC. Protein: CASTGPGETQYL.

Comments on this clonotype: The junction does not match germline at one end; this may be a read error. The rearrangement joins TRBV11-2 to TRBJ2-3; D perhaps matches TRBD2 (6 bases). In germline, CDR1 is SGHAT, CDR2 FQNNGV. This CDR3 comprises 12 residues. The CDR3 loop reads CASSPQAGEEHF. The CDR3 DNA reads TGTGCCAGCAGCCCACAGGCTGGGGAGGAGCATTTT.

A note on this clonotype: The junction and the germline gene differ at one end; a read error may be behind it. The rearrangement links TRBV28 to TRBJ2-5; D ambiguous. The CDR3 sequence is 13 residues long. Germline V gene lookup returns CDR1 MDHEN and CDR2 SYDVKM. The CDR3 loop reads CASSSRRGEAQYF. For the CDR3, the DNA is TGTGCCAGCAGTTCTAGGAGAGGAGAGGCCCAGTACTTC.

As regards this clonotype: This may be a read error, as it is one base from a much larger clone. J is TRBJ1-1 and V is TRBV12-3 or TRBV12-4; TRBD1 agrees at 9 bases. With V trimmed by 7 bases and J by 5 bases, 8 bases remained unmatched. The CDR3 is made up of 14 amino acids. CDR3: CASTSGTGPTEAFF. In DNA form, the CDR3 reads TGTGCCAGCACTAGTGGGACAGGGCCGACTGAAGCTTTCTTT.

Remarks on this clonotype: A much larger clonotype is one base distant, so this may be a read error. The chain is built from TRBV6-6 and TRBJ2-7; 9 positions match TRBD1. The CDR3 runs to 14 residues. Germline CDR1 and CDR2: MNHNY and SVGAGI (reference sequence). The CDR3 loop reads CASRLRTGDGEKYF. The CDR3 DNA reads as TGTGCCAGCAGACTCCGGACAGGGGACGGCGAGAAGTACTTC.

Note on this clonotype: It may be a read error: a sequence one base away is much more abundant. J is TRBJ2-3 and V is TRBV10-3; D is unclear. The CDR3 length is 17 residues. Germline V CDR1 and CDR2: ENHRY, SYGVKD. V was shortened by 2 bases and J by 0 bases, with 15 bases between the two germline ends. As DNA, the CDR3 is TGTGCCATCAGTGAGACCTACTCTGACACTAGCACAGATACGCAGTATTTT. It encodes CAISETYSDTSTDTQYF.

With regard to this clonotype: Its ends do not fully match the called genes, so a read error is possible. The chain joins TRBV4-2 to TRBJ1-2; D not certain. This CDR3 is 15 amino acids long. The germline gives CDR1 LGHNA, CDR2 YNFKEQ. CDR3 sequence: CASSQGVVSSYGNTF. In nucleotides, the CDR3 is TGCGCCAGCAGCCAAGGAGTAGTGAGTAGCTATGGCAACACCTTC.

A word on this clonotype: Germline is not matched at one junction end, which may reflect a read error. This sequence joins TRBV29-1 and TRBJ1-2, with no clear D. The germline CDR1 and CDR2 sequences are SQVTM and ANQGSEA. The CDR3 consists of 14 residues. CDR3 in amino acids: CSVWDPGQDYDYSF. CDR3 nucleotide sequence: TGCAGCGTGTGGGATCCGGGCCAGGACTATGACTACAGCTTC.

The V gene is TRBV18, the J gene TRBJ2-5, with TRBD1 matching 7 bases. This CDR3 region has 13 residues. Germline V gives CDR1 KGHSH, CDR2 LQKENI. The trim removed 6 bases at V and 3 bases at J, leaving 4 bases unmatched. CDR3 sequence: CASSGTVKETQYF. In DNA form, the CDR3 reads TGTGCCAGCTCCGGGACAGTGAAAGAGACCCAGTACTTC.

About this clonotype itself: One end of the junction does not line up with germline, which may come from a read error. The CDR3 DNA sequence: TGCGGCGTTGGGACCCAGGGAAACTCTGAAGCTTTCTTT. Its translation: CGVGTQGNSEAFF. The chain links TRBV29-1 to TRBJ1-1, with a tentative D call TRBD1 (5 bases). The CDR3 has 13 residues. The germline gives CDR1 SQVTM, CDR2 ANQGSEA.

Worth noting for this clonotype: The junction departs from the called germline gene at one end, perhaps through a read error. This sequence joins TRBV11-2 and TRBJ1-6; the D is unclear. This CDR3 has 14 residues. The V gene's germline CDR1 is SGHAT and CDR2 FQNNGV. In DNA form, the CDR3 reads TGTGCCAGCAGTTTAGTTGCCTTAGGATTACCCCTCCACTTT. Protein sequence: CASSLVALGLPLHF. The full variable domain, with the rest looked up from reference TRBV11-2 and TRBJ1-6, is EAGVAQSPRYKIIEKRQSVAFWCNPISGHATLYWYQQILGQGPKLLIQFQNNGVVDDSQLPKDRFSAERLKGVDSTLKIQPAKLEDSAVYLCASSLVALGLPLHFGNGTRLTVT.

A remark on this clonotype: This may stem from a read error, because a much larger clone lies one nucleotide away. This CDR3 reads CASIRVDRGPLEQYF. The CDR3 DNA is TGTGCCAGCATTCGAGTTGACAGGGGACCTCTAGAGCAGTACTTC. The chain recombines TRBV6-5 with TRBJ2-7, with 8 bases matching TRBD1. Germline CDR1 and CDR2: MNHEY and SVGAGI. V gave up 7 bases and J gave up 7 bases; unmatched junction bases: 15. The CDR3 runs to 15 residues.

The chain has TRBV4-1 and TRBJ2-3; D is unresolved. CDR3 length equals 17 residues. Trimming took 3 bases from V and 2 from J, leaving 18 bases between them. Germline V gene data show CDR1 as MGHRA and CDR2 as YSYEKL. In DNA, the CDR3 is TGCGCCAGCAGCCAGCCACAACGGACGGATTTCACAGATACGCAGTATTTT. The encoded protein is CASSQPQRTDFTDTQYF.

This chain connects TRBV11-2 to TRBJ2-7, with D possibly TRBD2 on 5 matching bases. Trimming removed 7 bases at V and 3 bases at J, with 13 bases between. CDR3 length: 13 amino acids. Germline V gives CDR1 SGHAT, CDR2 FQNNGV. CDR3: CASTSTGGYEQYF. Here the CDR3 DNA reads TGTGCCAGCACCTCGACCGGAGGCTACGAGCAGTACTTC.

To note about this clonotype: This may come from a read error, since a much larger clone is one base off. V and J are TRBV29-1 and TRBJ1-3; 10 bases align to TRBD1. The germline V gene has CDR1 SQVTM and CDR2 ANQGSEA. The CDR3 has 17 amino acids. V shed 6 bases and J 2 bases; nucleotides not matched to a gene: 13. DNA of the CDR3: TGCAGCGTGACCGGGACAGGGGCGCGTTCACCTGGAAACACCATATATTTT. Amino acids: CSVTGTGARSPGNTIYF.

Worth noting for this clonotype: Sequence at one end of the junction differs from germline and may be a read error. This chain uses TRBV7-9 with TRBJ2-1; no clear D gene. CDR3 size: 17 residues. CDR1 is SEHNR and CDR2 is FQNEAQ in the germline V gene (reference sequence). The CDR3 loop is CTSSPWVGRSSYNEQFF. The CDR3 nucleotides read TGTACCAGCAGCCCCTGGGTCGGTCGTAGCTCCTACAATGAGCAGTTCTTC. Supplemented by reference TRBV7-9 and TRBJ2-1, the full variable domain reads DTGVSQNPRHKITKRGQNVTFRCDPISEHNRLYWYRQTLGQGPEFLTYFQNEAQLEKSRLLSDRFSAERPKGSFSTLEIQRTEQGDSAMYLCTSSPWVGRSSYNEQFFGPGTRLTVL.

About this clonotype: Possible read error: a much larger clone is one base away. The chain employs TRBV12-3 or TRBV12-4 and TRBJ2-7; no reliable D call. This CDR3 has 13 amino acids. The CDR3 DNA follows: TGTGGCAGCAGTTTGGTACCTGCCTACGAGCAGTACTTC. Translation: CGSSLVPAYEQYF.

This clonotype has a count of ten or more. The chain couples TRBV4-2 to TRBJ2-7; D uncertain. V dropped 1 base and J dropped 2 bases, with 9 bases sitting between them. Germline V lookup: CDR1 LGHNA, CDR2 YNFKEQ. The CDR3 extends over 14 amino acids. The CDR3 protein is CASSQGVTAYEQYF. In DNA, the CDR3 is TGTGCCAGCAGCCAAGGGGTTACCGCCTACGAGCAGTACTTC.

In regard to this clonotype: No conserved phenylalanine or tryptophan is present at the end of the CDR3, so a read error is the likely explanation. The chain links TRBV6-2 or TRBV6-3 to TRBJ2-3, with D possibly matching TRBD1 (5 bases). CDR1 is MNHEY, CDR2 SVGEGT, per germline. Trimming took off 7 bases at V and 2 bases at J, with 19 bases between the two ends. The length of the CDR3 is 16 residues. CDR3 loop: CASKGITETLTDTQYS. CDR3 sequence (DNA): TGTGCCAGCAAGGGGATTACCGAAACCCTCACAGATACGCAGTATTCT.

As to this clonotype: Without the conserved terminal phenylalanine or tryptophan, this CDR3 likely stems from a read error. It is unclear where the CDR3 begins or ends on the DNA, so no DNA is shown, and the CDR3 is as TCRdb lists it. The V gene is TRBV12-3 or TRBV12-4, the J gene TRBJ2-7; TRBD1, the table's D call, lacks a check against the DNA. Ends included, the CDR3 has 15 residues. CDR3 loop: CASSLAVGVNYERYI.

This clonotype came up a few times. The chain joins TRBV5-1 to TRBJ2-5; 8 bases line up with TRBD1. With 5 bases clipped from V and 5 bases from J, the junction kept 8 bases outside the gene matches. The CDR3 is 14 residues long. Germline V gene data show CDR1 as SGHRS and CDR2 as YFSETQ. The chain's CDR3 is CASRFTTGAETQYF. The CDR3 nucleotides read TGCGCCAGCAGGTTCACGACAGGGGCGGAGACCCAGTACTTC.

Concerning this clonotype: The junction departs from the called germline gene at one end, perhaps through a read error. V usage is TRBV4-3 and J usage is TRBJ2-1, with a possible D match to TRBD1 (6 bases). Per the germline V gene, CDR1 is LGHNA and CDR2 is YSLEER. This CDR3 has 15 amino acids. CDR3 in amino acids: CASSQDGRGYNEQFF. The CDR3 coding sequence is TGCGCCAGCAGTCAAGATGGTAGGGGGTACAATGAGCAGTTCTTC.